This T cell receptor (beta chain) was sequenced during a study of blood T cell repertoires in COVID-19. There are a few counts of this clone. The junction departs from the called germline gene at one end, perhaps through a read error. CDR3 size: 13 residues. Germline CDR1 SSHAT, CDR2 FNYEAQ (reference sequence). Here immunoSEQ multiplex PCR was the method, and the copy in TCRdb shows in-frame clones only, minus some. This sample has about 140,000 clones, with around 84% found just once. The source material was peripheral blood. The chain uses TRBV7-7 and TRBJ1-4; possibly TRBD1 for D (6 bases). This receptor was identified in a human donor in a cohort sampled during active COVID-19. The CDR3 coding sequence is TGTGCTAGCAGCTTGGGACATAATGAAAAACTGTTTTTT. It translates to CASSLGHNEKLFF.